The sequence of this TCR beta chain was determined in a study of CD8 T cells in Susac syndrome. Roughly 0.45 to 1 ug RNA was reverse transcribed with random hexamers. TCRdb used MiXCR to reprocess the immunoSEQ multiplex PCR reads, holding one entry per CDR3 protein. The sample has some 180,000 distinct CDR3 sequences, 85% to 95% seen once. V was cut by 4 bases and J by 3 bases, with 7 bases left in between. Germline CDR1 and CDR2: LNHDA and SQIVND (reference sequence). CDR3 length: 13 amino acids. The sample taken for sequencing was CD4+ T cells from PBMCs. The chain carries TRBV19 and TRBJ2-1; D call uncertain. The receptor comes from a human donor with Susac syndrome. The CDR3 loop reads CASSTGNYNEQFF. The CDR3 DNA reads TGTGCCAGTAGTACAGGTAACTACAATGAGCAGTTCTTC.